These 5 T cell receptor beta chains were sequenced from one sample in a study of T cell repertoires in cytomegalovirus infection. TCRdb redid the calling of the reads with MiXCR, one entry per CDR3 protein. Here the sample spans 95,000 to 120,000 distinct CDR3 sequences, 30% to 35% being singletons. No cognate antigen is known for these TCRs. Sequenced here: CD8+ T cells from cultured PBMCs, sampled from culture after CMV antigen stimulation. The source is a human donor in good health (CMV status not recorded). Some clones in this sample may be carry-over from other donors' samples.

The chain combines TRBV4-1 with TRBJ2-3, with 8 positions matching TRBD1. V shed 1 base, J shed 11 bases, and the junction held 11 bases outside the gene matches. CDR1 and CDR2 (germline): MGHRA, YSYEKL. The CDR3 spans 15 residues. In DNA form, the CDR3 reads TGCGCCAGCAGCCAAGCCGTGTCAGGGGGCTTTGAGCAGTATTTT. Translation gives CASSQAVSGGFEQYF.

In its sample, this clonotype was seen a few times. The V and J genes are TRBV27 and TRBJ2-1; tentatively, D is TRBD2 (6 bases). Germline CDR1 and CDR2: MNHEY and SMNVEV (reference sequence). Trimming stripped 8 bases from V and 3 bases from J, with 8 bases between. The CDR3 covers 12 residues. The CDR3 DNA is TGTGCCAGCTGGGACTTCTACAATGAGCAGTTCTTC. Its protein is CASWDFYNEQFF.

The CDR3 DNA reads as TGTGCCAGCAGTTACACCCAGGACAGGGTCGATTACAATGAGCAGTTCTTC. This codes for CASSYTQDRVDYNEQFF. The chain is built from TRBV6-6 and TRBJ2-1; 8 bases line up with TRBD1. The CDR3 spans 17 residues. Germline V gene data show CDR1 as MNHNY and CDR2 as SVGAGI (reference sequence). Losses at the gene ends were 2 bases for V and 4 bases for J; bases not matched to a gene: 10.

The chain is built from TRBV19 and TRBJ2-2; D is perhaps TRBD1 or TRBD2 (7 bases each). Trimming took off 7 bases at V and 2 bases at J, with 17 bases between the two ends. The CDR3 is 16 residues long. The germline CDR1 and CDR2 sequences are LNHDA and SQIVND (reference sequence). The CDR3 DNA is TGTGCCAGTATTGGACTAGAGGGGGCTAACACCGGGGAGCTGTTTTTT. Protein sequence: CASIGLEGANTGELFF.

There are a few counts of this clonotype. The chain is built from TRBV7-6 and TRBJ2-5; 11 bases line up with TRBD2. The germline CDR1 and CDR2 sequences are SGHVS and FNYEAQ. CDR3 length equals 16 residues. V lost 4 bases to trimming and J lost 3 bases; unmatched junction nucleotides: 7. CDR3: CASSYKTSGVEETQYF. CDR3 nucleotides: TGTGCCAGCAGCTATAAGACTAGCGGGGTTGAAGAGACCCAGTACTTC.